Following are 13 T cell receptor beta chains from one sample sequenced in a study of beta chain features in type 1 diabetes. Regarding the study as a whole: The study found moderately but significantly shorter TCRB CDR3s in all four CD4+ subsets of Type 1 diabetes patients.

The authors reverse transcribed all of the isolated RNA, so sequencing captured expressed TCRB transcripts. Repertoires were generated with immunoSEQ multiplex PCR, while TCRdb's copy carries only in-frame clones and drops some. The sample yields 300,000 or so clones, approximately 10% seen once. Their antigens remain unidentified. The sequenced material came from central memory CD4+ T cells from blood. These receptors were obtained from a man aged 25 to 45 with type 1 diabetes.

In this sample, this clone turned up many times. The chain couples TRBV6-5 to TRBJ1-5; tentative D call: TRBD1 (5 bases). The CDR3 is made up of 13 amino acids. V shed 6 bases and J shed 4 bases, with 10 bases lying between them. Germline loops: CDR1 MNHEY, CDR2 SVGAGI. The CDR3 sequence: CASRGSGNQPQHF. The DNA of the CDR3 is TGTGCCAGCAGGGGCTCAGGGAATCAGCCCCAGCATTTT.

The chain recombines TRBV27 with TRBJ2-3; D uncertain. Looked up from germline, CDR1 is MNHEY and CDR2 is SMNVEV (reference sequence). The CDR3 totals 13 residues. Trimming stripped 3 bases from V and 1 base from J, with 5 bases between. The CDR3 DNA reads as TGTGCCAGCAGTTTTACCCGCACAGATACGCAGTATTTT. Protein: CASSFTRTDTQYF.

Many counts were recorded for this clone. V gene TRBV28 combines with J gene TRBJ1-2; perhaps TRBD1 as D (5 bases). The V and J ends lost 6 bases and 8 bases respectively, with 13 bases between them. Germline-derived CDR1 and CDR2 are MDHEN and SYDVKM. The CDR3 is 12 amino acids. Here the CDR3 DNA reads TGTGCCAGCAGCAAGACAGTACGCGGCTACACCTTC. Protein: CASSKTVRGYTF.

This clone has more than one count but fewer than ten. The rearrangement links TRBV7-9 to TRBJ1-1; D uncertain. The V gene's germline CDR1 is SEHNR and CDR2 FQNEAQ (reference sequence). CDR3 length: 14 amino acids. V gave up 1 base and J gave up 7 bases, with 13 bases separating them. CDR3 nucleotides: TGTGCCAGCAGCTTAGGGGTGGATACTCGTGAAGCTTTCTTT. Translating it yields CASSLGVDTREAFF.

V gene TRBV11-2 combines with J gene TRBJ2-3; a possible D gene is TRBD2 (5 bases). Germline V gene sequence: CDR1 SGHAT, CDR2 FQNNGV. V lost 4 bases and J 1 base, leaving 12 bases between the germline ends. CDR3 length: 15 residues. This CDR3 is CASSSGSVGTDTQYF. CDR3 nucleotides: TGTGCCAGCAGCTCTGGGAGCGTGGGCACAGATACGCAGTATTTT.

The chain couples TRBV6-6 to TRBJ2-7, with D unresolved. V lost 6 bases and J lost 0, with 3 bases in between. This CDR3 has 11 amino acids. The germline CDR1 and CDR2 sequences are MNHNY and SVGAGI (reference sequence). CDR3 amino acids: CASSHSYEQYF. The DNA of the CDR3 is TGTGCCAGCAGCCACTCCTACGAGCAGTACTTC.

The J gene is TRBJ2-1, the V gene TRBV5-1; 7 nucleotides align to TRBD2. With V trimmed by 0 bases and J by 5 bases, 8 bases remained unmatched. Germline CDR1 is SGHRS and CDR2 is YFSETQ. This CDR3 contains 16 residues. CDR3 loop: CASSLVPFGGDNEQFF. The DNA of the CDR3 is TGCGCCAGCAGCTTGGTCCCTTTTGGGGGGGACAATGAGCAGTTCTTC. Filled out from reference TRBV5-1 and TRBJ2-1, the complete variable domain reads KAGVTQTPRYLIKTRGQQVTLSCSPISGHRSVSWYQQTPGQGLQFLFEYFSETQRNKGNFPGRFSGRQFSNSRSEMNVSTLELGDSALYLCASSLVPFGGDNEQFFGPGTRLTVL.

This chain uses TRBV7-2 with TRBJ2-5, with D unresolved. Germline values: CDR1 SGHTA, CDR2 FQGNSA. This CDR3 has 14 amino acids. V was trimmed by 2 bases and J by 4 bases, leaving 11 bases between them. The DNA of the CDR3 is TGTGCCAGCAGCTTACAATCAAGTACAGAGACCCAGTACTTC. Its protein is CASSLQSSTETQYF.

Details on this clone: Given a much more abundant clone one base away, this may be a read error. This chain links TRBV19 with TRBJ2-1; D is undetermined. The CDR3 runs 12 residues. V gave up 3 bases and J gave up 9 bases, with 9 bases separating them. CDR1 and CDR2 (germline): LNHDA, SQIVND (reference sequence). The CDR3 DNA is TGTGCCAGTAGTATCTCCTTCAGTGAGCAGTTCTTC. This codes for CASSISFSEQFF.

The chain carries TRBV27 and TRBJ1-2, with 8 bases fitting TRBD1. There are 14 residues in the CDR3. V lost 5 bases, J lost 4 bases, and 6 bases stayed unmatched. CDR1 is MNHEY, CDR2 SMNVEV, per germline (reference sequence). The CDR3 protein is CASSQDRVTYGYTF. The DNA for the CDR3 is TGTGCCAGCAGTCAGGACAGGGTGACCTATGGCTACACCTTC.

This clone turned up a few times. This CDR3 is also generated by other DNA sequences in the sample. The gene calls are TRBV7-2 and TRBJ2-3; a possible D gene is TRBD2 (5 bases). V dropped 4 bases and J dropped 3 bases, with 5 bases sitting between them. CDR3 length: 12 residues. Germline V lookup: CDR1 SGHTA, CDR2 FQGNSA. The DNA of the CDR3 is TGTGCCAGCAGCTCGGGGACAGATACGCAGTATTTT. Its protein product is CASSSGTDTQYF.

The chain joins TRBV2 to TRBJ1-1; 11 nucleotides line up with TRBD1. The J segment lost 7 bases and the V segment lost 6 bases, leaving 4 bases of the junction unmatched. The CDR3 is made up of 13 amino acids. CDR1 is SNHLY, CDR2 FYNNEI, per germline. Written as DNA, the CDR3 is TGTGCCAGCAGCGGACAGGGGGCAATTGAAGCTTTCTTT. The encoded protein is CASSGQGAIEAFF.

The sample holds a few counts of this clone. Within the sample, other DNA sequences also encode this same CDR3. This chain joins TRBV20-1 and TRBJ2-7; no clear D gene. The CDR3 is 11 amino acids. V lost 5 bases and J 2 bases, leaving 7 bases between the germline ends. Germline CDR1 DFQATT, CDR2 SNEGSKA (reference sequence). CDR3 nucleotides: TGCAGTGCTTCCGACACCTACGAGCAGTACTTC. Protein product: CSASDTYEQYF.